Sequencing of this T cell receptor beta chain was carried out in a study of blood T cell repertoires in COVID-19. Some clones are missing from TCRdb's copy, which holds only in-frame ones; the method was immunoSEQ multiplex PCR. The repertoire holds about 52,000 clones, with around 86% as singletons. Germline V gene lookup returns CDR1 SGHTA and CDR2 FQGNSA. This CDR3 spans 15 amino acids. V gave up 8 bases and J gave up 1 base, with 14 bases separating them. The sample was peripheral blood. This rearrangement joins TRBV7-2 to TRBJ2-2, with D perhaps TRBD2 (6 bases). The source of this sequence is a man between 65 and 80 years old with active COVID-19. The CDR3 protein is CASGLRRGNTGELFF. CDR3 nucleotide sequence: TGTGCCAGCGGGCTTCGGAGGGGGAACACCGGGGAGCTGTTTTTT.